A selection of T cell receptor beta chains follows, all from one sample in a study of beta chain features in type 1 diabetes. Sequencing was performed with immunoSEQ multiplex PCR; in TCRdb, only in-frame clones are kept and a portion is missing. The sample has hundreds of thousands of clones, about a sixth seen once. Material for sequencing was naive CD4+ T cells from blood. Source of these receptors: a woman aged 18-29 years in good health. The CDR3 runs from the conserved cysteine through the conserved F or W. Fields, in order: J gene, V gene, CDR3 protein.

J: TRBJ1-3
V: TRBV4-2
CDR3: CASSPELGVPGNTIYF

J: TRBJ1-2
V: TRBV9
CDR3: CASSGPGGSGYTF

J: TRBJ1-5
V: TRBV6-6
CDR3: CASTNSGEPQHF

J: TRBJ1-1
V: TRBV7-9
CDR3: CASSLVPGTDMNTEAFF

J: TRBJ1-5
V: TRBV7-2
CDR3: CASSSTGYEGIPQPQHF

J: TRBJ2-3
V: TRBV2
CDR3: CASRTRGLTDTQYF

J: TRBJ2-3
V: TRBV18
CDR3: CASSPPRDTQYF

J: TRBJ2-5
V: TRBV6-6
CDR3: CASSYSGLTQETQYF

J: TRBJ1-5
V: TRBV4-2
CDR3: CASSQDGPTMIVRNQPQHF

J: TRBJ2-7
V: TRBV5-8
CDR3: CASGSYEQYF

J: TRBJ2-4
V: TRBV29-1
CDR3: CSVVWGGENIQYF

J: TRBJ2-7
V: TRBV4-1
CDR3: CASSQEGQSYEQYF

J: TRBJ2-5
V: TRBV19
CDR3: CASSRTWDQSTETQYF

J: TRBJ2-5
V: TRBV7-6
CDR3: CASSLIWEETQYF

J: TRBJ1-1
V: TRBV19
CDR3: CASSTGTGGRTNTEAFF

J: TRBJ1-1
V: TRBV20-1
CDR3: CSARQNTEAFF

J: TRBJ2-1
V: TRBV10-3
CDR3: CAISEQKLTSGKFF

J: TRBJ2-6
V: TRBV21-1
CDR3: CASSNWGVPGTGVLAGANVLTF

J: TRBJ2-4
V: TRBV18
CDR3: CASSMGQGINIQYF

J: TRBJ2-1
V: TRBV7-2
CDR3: CASSPARDEQFF

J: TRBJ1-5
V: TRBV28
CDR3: CASRNGARGQPQHF

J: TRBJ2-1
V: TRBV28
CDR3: CASKRPGAFGGNEQFF

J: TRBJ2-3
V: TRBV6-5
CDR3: CASSYSSLSTDTQYF

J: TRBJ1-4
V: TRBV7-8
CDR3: CASSPDRAANEKLFF

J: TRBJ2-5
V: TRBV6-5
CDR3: CASSYWGSDGETQYF

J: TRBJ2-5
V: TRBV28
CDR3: CASMTGTNLRETQYF

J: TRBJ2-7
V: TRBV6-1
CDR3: CASTTGFTYEQYF

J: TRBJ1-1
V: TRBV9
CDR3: CASSVGQTMNTEAFF

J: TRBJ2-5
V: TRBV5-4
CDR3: CASSSGAEETQYF

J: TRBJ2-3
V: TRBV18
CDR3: CASSPLEGASTDTQYF

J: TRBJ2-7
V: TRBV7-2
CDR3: CASSWLLGREGLVYF

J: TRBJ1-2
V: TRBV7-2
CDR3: CASSLDGGIANYGYTF

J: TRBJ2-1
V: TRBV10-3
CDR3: CAISGQLGGNNEQFF

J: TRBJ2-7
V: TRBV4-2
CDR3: CASSQDGVYEQYF

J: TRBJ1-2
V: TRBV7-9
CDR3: CASSHPGVNYGYTF

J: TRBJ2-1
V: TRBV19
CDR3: CASSSSGAQDNEQFF

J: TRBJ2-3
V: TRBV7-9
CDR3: CASSPGIAGGLGTDTQYF

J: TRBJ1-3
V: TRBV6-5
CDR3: CASSPTGAGNTIYF

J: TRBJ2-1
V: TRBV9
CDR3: CASSVSPSGRLNEQFF

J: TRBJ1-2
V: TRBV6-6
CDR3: CASSLYGYTF

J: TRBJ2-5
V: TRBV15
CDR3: CATSRDLGGGPSKTQYF

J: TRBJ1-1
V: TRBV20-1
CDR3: CSARDLGVAFF

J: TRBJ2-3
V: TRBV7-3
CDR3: CASSLSADTQYF

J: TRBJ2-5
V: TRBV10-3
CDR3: CAISGQEETQYF

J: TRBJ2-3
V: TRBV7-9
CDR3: CASSPSWDPDTQYF

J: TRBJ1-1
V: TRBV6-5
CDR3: CASSRNRLLEAFF

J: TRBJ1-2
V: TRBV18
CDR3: CASSPTDGPNYGYTF

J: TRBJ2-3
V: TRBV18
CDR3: CASSPQGLATDTQYF